This TCR beta chain was profiled in a study of T-cell memory formation after mild COVID-19. TCRdb reprocessed the 5' RACE reads via MiXCR and lists one record per CDR3 protein. The table lists about 430,000 distinct CDR3 sequences, more than 20% of them singletons, with about 10% in the top ten. This CDR3 spans 14 amino acids. V shed 5 bases and J shed 6 bases, with 16 bases lying between them. Study results and limitations: Second-wave clones reaching peak frequency on day 37 lacked confirmed SARS-CoV-2 specificity.

With regard to this clonotype: Its specificity is unknown.

V gene TRBV12-3 or TRBV12-4 combines with J gene TRBJ1-2; D perhaps matches TRBD1 (6 bases). Material: PBMCs or a T cell subset sorted from them (not recorded which). The TCR sequence derives from an adult woman who had mild COVID-19 (a few samples of this study predate the infection). Cell type and time point are not known. The CDR3 nucleotides are TGTGCCAGCAGTCCGCGGGGGGGCGGAGATGGCTACACCTTC. Amino acid sequence: CASSPRGGGDGYTF.